Sequencing of this T cell receptor beta chain was carried out in a study of control samples from healthy donors and cancer patients. This CDR3 spans 15 amino acids. Unmatched junction bases numbered 5, after V lost 6 bases and J lost 8 bases. CDR1 and CDR2 (germline): SNHLY, FYNNEI. TCRdb's table, derived via immunoSEQ multiplex PCR, lists solely in-frame clones and lacks some. The table includes about 55,000 clones, over 85% detected once. The rearrangement links TRBV2 to TRBJ2-1; TRBD2 matches at 15 bases. The clonotype was recovered from a man aged 30-40 years in good health. Sequences were obtained from blood. The CDR3 DNA reads TGTGCCAGCAGCTTGGGACTAGCGGGAGGCGATGAGCAGTTCTTC. This codes for CASSLGLAGGDEQFF.